This record looks at one TCR beta chain sequence and its context. The antigen is undetermined. A read error may account for a junction end that differs from germline. These data belong to a study of blood T cells in healthy people across ages. Using a J-beta primer mix together with a sample-barcoded 5' primer, a second PCR was run for about 6 to 11 cycles. The template-switch adaptor was a 5' adaptor with 12 random nucleotides. It tagged each cDNA molecule. From the 5' RACE reads, TCRdb called clonotypes with MiXCR, one entry per CDR3 protein. Found here are approximately 830,000 distinct CDR3 sequences, about 62% of them singletons; the top ten hold about 30%. Healthy individuals of Caucasian origin from Russia, aged 6 to 90, served as donors. Extraction yielded at least 6 micrograms of total RNA per sample. The CDR3 runs 18 residues. Germline V gene lookup returns CDR1 MNHEY and CDR2 SVGAGI. Overall study findings and caveats: It was not possible, with unsorted PBMCs, to conclusively compare naive and antigen-experienced cells.

V usage is TRBV6-5 and J usage is TRBJ2-1; D perhaps matches TRBD1 (6 bases). What was sequenced was blood. This TCR was recovered from a man aged 25 to 40 in good health. The CDR3 is CAGSYSSGGFVFYNEQFF. The CDR3, as DNA: TGTGCCGGCAGTTACTCGAGTGGGGGCTTCGTCTTCTACAATGAGCAGTTCTTC.